This T cell receptor (beta chain) was sequenced in a study of cytomegalovirus exposure and HLA in healthy donors. The PCR was carried out with 60 Vbeta primers and 13 Jbeta primers. Libraries were prepared by immunoSEQ multiplex PCR; TCRdb keeps only in-frame clonotypes and omits some of them. The table has 200,000 to 250,000 clones, 78% seen once. Study-wide points: The study designated 150 to 200 TCR beta chains cytomegalovirus-associated.

Among the donors, all were healthy bone marrow donors. In germline, CDR1 is KGHSH, CDR2 LQKENI. Trimming left V 8 bases short and J 0 bases short, with 11 bases between. The CDR3 has 13 amino acids. A note on this clone: The antigen is unknown.

This chain links TRBV18 with TRBJ2-7; no definite D call. Sequences were obtained from PBMCs. The sequence was obtained from a male donor in good health and CMV-seronegative. The CDR3 DNA sequence: TGTGCCAGCACAACAGCCGGCTCCTACGAGCAGTACTTC. It is translated as CASTTAGSYEQYF.